Below, one T cell receptor beta chain is given with its context. The antigen remains unidentified. This sample was taken from a study of cytomegalovirus exposure and HLA in healthy donors. PCR employed 60 Vbeta and 13 Jbeta primers. Clones were sequenced by immunoSEQ multiplex PCR, and TCRdb holds only the in-frame ones, with some missing. The top ten clones hold 2.8% of a sample with about 150,000 clones, about four fifths of them seen once. Study results and caveats: Reported results showed that the classifier diagnosed cytomegalovirus status with high specificity and sensitivity. In an earlier analysis, about 87% or about 30%: the productive usage of most TCR beta V segments. TRBV6-2, TRBV6-3 and some other V segments were unresolvable in 87-base-pair reads. The later analysis indicated that the majority of CMV-associated TCR beta chains appeared HLA-restricted.

Germline loops: CDR1 LGHNA, CDR2 YNFKEQ. The CDR3 is 16 residues long. J gave up 4 bases and V 5 bases, and 13 bases lay outside the gene matches. The source of this sequence is a man younger than 30 in good health and CMV-seronegative. Specimen: PBMCs. The V gene is TRBV4-2, the J gene TRBJ1-1; the match to TRBD1 covers 7 bases. CDR3 DNA: TGTGCCAGCAGCTTTGTGGGACAGTCTGGTGGCACTGAAGCTTTCTTT. Amino acids: CASSFVGQSGGTEAFF.